A single sample is the source of the 9 T cell receptor beta chains below, sequenced in a study of high-grade serous ovarian cancer treatment subgroups (dated by TCRdb to the early 2020s). Receptors were amplified or captured by the immunoSEQ multiplex PCR assay. Not all clones reach the TCRdb copy of this immuneACCESS table, which keeps in-frame sequences only. Checked studies attribute under half of the gap to unresolved V genes and leave the rest unexplained. This sample holds 650 to 800 clones; 66% were observed only once. The ten largest clones represent 20% to 25% of the sample. Collection of tumor samples took place before definitive surgery or chemotherapy. The sequencing sample was made of tumor tissue. The source is a human donor with high-grade serous ovarian cancer.

This clone was counted a few times. This rearrangement joins TRBV10-1 to TRBJ1-2; possibly TRBD1 for D (6 bases). CDR3 length: 14 amino acids. Germline V gene sequence: CDR1 WNHNN, CDR2 SYGVQD (reference sequence). The ends were cut back, 6 bases at V and 6 bases at J, with 17 bases in the middle. Here the CDR3 DNA reads TGCGCCAGCAGCGCGCAAGGGGGGTGCAATGGCTACACCTTC. Its translation: CASSAQGGCNGYTF.

This clone has more than one count but fewer than ten. The chain joins TRBV7-3 to TRBJ2-7; no definite D call. Germline V gene lookup returns CDR1 SGHTA and CDR2 FQGTGA. Trimming shortened V by 5 bases and J by 6 bases, and 14 bases separated the two germline ends. The CDR3 sequence is 13 residues long. CDR3 residues: CASSPKVGGEQYF. CDR3 DNA sequence: TGTGCCAGCAGCCCAAAAGTAGGTGGCGAGCAGTACTTC. Combining the CDR3 with reference TRBV7-3 and TRBJ2-7 gives the whole variable domain GAGVSQTPSNKVTEKGKYVELRCDPISGHTALYWYRQSLGQGPEFLIYFQGTGAADDSGLPNDRFFAVRPEGSVSTLKIQRTERGDSAVYLCASSPKVGGEQYFGPGTRLTVT.

The chain carries TRBV12-5 and TRBJ2-7, with 10 bases fitting TRBD2. With V trimmed by 2 bases and J by 12 bases, 10 bases remained unmatched. This CDR3 has 14 residues. CDR1 and CDR2 from the germline V gene are LGHNT and FRNRAP. The CDR3: CASGLPGRTSGLYF. The CDR3 DNA reads TGTGCTAGTGGTTTGCCCGGCCGGACTAGCGGACTGTACTTC.

Only a few counts were recorded for this clone. V usage is TRBV5-4 and J usage is TRBJ2-5, with D hard to call. Trimming removed 3 bases at V and 5 bases at J, with 5 bases between. CDR3 size: 11 residues. The V gene's germline CDR1 is SGHNT and CDR2 YYREEE (reference sequence). The CDR3 is CASSSQETQYF. CDR3 sequence (DNA): TGTGCCAGCAGCTCACAGGAGACCCAGTACTTC. Full variable domain (rest looked up from reference TRBV5-4 and TRBJ2-5): ETGVTQSPTHLIKTRGQQVTLRCSSQSGHNTVSWYQQALGQGPQFIFQYYREEENGRGNFPPRFSGLQFPNYSSELNVNALELDDSALYLCASSSQETQYFGPGTRLLVL.

This clone was seen once. V is TRBV7-2 and J is TRBJ1-5; 8 nucleotides line up with TRBD1. The V gene's germline CDR1 is SGHTA and CDR2 FQGNSA. Unmatched junction bases numbered 7, after V lost 5 bases and J lost 4 bases. This CDR3 is built from 15 residues. The CDR3: CASSRSGQGNQPQHF. The CDR3 nucleotides read TGTGCCAGCAGCCGCTCCGGACAGGGTAATCAGCCCCAGCATTTT.

The gene calls are TRBV5-4 and TRBJ1-1, with D maybe TRBD1 (6 bases). Trimming took off 6 bases at V and 6 bases at J, with 21 bases between the two ends. Germline V lookup: CDR1 SGHNT, CDR2 YYREEE (reference sequence). The CDR3 runs to 15 residues. This chain's CDR3 is CASTRGAGPWAEAFF. The DNA for the CDR3 is TGTGCCAGCACCCGGGGGGCCGGCCCATGGGCTGAAGCTTTCTTT.

V and J are TRBV6-1 and TRBJ1-4, with TRBD1 matching 8 bases. Germline V gene lookup returns CDR1 MNHNS and CDR2 SASEGT. The J segment lost 10 bases and the V segment lost 3 bases, leaving 10 bases of the junction unmatched. This CDR3 is built from 15 residues. The CDR3 sequence: CASSEVAGGVGKLFF. Written as DNA, the CDR3 is TGTGCCAGCAGTGAGGTAGCAGGGGGCGTCGGAAAACTGTTTTTT.

This clone turned up a few times. The V and J genes are TRBV5-1 and TRBJ2-5; the D gene could be TRBD1 or TRBD2 (5 bases each). Looked up from germline, CDR1 is SGHRS and CDR2 is YFSETQ. The CDR3 covers 14 residues. Trimming pared 5 bases from V and 4 bases from J, leaving 15 bases between. The CDR3 nucleotides are TGCGCCAGCAGGGGGACCATGGGTGGAGAGACCCAGTACTTC. Encoded protein: CASRGTMGGETQYF.

V usage is TRBV19 and J usage is TRBJ2-1; D possibly corresponds to TRBD1 (6 bases). Germline V gene data show CDR1 as LNHDA and CDR2 as SQIVND (reference sequence). This CDR3 region has 15 residues. V was shortened by 1 base and J by 2 bases, with 9 bases between the two germline ends. CDR3 sequence (DNA): TGTGCCAGTAGTATAGTTGGGGACACCTACAATGAGCAGTTCTTC. Protein sequence: CASSIVGDTYNEQFF.